A selection of T cell receptor beta chains follows, all from one sample in a study of T cell responses to AZD1222 COVID-19 vaccine. The repertoire was sequenced with immunoSEQ multiplex PCR; TCRdb's copy has only in-frame clones and lacks some. The data show roughly 150,000 clones, around nine tenths seen once. Sample: peripheral blood, taken on day 0 of AZD1222 vaccination. These receptors all stem from an adult in good health. The CDR3 runs from the conserved cysteine through the conserved F or W. The order of the fields is V gene, CDR3 protein.

>TRBV7-2
CASMTQGAPSGNQPQHF
>TRBV5-4
CASSPDQGHYGYTF
>TRBV28
CASTSSDEQYF
>TRBV6-5
CASRATGRSDTQYF
>TRBV24-1
CATSDLREGAAGELFF
>TRBV7-2
CASSLRPSGIYEQYF
>TRBV28
CASSLLGRGGNTEAFF
>TRBV28
CASSDHRGVNSPLHF
>TRBV6-5
CASGDRSQYF
>TRBV6-2/TRBV6-3
CASSYSIGGWPRGYTF
>TRBV28
CASSGGQGPPQETQYF
>TRBV6-1
CASSEIPQAGTQYF
>TRBV14
CASSQGGGPSGPFIYEQYF
>TRBV19
CASKYRPMSTDTQYF
>TRBV4-1
CASSRDRASSYEQYF
>TRBV6-5
CASSYSDRDLYGYTF
>TRBV30
CAWARLTGGNYGYTF
>TRBV7-3
CASSSGLAGANEQFF
>TRBV5-6
CASSLGTGNTEAFF
>TRBV7-9
CASSLVGTGPHTF
>TRBV12-3/TRBV12-4
CASSSWDSPLHF
>TRBV25-1
CASSEKGRTDTQYF
>TRBV7-3
CASGSEPNEQFF
>TRBV4-2
CASSQDGGIWVTEAFF
>TRBV7-2
CASSRSSYEQYF
>TRBV11-1
CASSPDRGIKNIQYF
>TRBV5-8
CASSPGQGAAGANVLTF
>TRBV28
CASSTGTGDDQPQHF
>TRBV4-2
CASSEPNMYGYTF
>TRBV28
CASRIADRTTDTQYF
>TRBV4-3
CASSPYPAGSKDEQFF
>TRBV4-3
CASSQGAPGRLSYEQYF
>TRBV21-1
CARDRQLNSPLHF
>TRBV11-1
CASGDPDAWLPDTQYF
>TRBV4-3
CASSQVLGPREKLFF
>TRBV28
CASSPRRQGAVAKNIQYF
>TRBV2
CASEPFVTYEQYF
>TRBV19
CASSISHNEQFF
>TRBV7-8
CASSLEGTRGNEQFF
>TRBV12-3/TRBV12-4
CASSGDSNTEAFF
>TRBV6-1
CASSEVPYYEQFF